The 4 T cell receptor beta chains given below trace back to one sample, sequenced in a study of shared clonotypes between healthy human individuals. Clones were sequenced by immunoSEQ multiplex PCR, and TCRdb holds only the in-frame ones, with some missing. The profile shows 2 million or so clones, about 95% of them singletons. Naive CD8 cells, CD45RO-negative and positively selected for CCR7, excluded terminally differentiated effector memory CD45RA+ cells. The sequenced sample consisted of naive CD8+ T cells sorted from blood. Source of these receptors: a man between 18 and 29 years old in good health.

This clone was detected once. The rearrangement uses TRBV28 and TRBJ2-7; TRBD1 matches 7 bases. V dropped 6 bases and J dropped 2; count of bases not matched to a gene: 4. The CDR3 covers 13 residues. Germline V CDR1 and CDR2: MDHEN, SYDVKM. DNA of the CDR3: TGTGCCAGCAGCGGGACAGAGGCCTACGAGCAGTACTTC. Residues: CASSGTEAYEQYF.

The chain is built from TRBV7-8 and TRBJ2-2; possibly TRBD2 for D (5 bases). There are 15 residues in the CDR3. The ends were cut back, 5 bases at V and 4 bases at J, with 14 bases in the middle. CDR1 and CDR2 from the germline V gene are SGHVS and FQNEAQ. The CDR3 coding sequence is TGTGCCAGCAGCCCCGCTGTGAGCGGCACCGGGGAGCTGTTTTTT. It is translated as CASSPAVSGTGELFF.

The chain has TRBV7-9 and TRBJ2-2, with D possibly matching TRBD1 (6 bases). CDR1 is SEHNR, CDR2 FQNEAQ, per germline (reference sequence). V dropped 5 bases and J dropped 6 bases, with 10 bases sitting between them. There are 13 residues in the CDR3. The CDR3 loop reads CASSLGQSGELFF. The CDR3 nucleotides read TGTGCCAGCAGCCTCGGACAGTCCGGGGAGCTGTTTTTT.

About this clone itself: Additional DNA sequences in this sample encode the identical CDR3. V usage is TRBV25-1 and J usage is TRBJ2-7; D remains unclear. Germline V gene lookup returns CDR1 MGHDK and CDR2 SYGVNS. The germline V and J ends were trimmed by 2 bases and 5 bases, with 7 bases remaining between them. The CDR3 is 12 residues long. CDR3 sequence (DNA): TGTGCCAGCAGTGAAGGGTTCCACGAGCAGTACTTC. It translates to CASSEGFHEQYF.